Presented here are 18 T cell receptor beta chains from one specimen sequenced in a study of T cells after yellow fever vaccination. One entry per CDR3 protein results from TCRdb running MiXCR on the 5' RACE reads. The sample lists fewer than 450,000 distinct CDR3 sequences, 3% to 4.5% occurring once. This specimen was PBMCs, taken 5 days after the yellow fever booster vaccination. These receptor sequences come from a man aged 18 to 29 who received the YFV17D yellow fever vaccine.

This sequence joins TRBV7-9 and TRBJ2-7; D not resolved. The CDR3 is 12 residues long. V dropped 5 bases and J dropped 6 bases, with 11 bases sitting between them. Germline CDR1 reads SEHNR; CDR2 reads FQNEAQ (reference sequence). The CDR3 nucleotides are TGTGCCAGCAGCCGATATAGGACCGAGCAGTACTTC. It encodes CASSRYRTEQYF.

V and J are TRBV13 and TRBJ2-6; 8 bases match TRBD1. With 4 bases clipped from V and 0 bases from J, the junction kept 8 bases outside the gene matches. The CDR3 is made up of 18 amino acids. The germline CDR1 and CDR2 sequences are PRHDT and FYEKMQ (reference sequence). Here the CDR3 reads CASSWRQGKTSGANVLTF. The CDR3 DNA reads TGTGCCAGCAGCTGGCGACAGGGGAAGACCTCTGGGGCCAACGTCCTGACTTTC.

This chain joins TRBV6-5 and TRBJ1-5; D is uncertain. Per the germline V gene, CDR1 is MNHEY and CDR2 is SVGAGI. The CDR3 extends over 15 amino acids. V lost 5 bases and J lost 0, with 11 bases in between. The CDR3 DNA reads TGTGCCAGCAGTGCAGACATCTATAGCAATCAGCCCCAGCATTTT. Protein sequence: CASSADIYSNQPQHF.

V is TRBV12-3 or TRBV12-4 and J is TRBJ2-1, with 11 nucleotides matching TRBD2. Trimming cost V 0 bases and J 4 bases; bases outside gene matches: 8. This CDR3 spans 18 amino acids. As DNA, the CDR3 is TGTGCCAGCAGTTTAGCCACTCTACTAGCGGGGGAATACAATGAGCAGTTCTTC. Amino acids: CASSLATLLAGEYNEQFF.

A few counts support this clonotype. The chain recombines TRBV25-1 with TRBJ2-7, with unresolved D. V shed 4 bases and J shed 4 bases, with 8 bases lying between them. Germline CDR1 is MGHDK and CDR2 is SYGVNS. This CDR3 contains 12 residues. The CDR3 loop is CASSGHLYEQYF. For the CDR3, the DNA is TGTGCCAGCAGTGGGCACCTGTACGAGCAGTACTTC.

In this sample, this clonotype turned up many times. The chain joins TRBV7-2 to TRBJ1-4; tentative D call: TRBD1 (6 bases). V was pared by 5 bases and J by 5 bases, with 12 bases between. This CDR3 is 14 amino acids long. CDR1 SGHTA and CDR2 FQGNSA come from the germline V gene. The CDR3: CASSLGTLNEKLFF. The CDR3 DNA follows: TGTGCCAGCAGCCTCGGGACACTGAATGAAAAACTGTTTTTT.

The V and J genes are TRBV4-3 and TRBJ2-6; possibly TRBD1 for D (5 bases). V was shortened by 4 bases and J by 2 bases, with 12 bases between the two germline ends. Germline V gene lookup returns CDR1 LGHNA and CDR2 YSLEER. CDR3 size: 16 residues. Written as DNA, the CDR3 is TGCGCCAGCAGCCGAGCCGACAGCCCTGGGGCCAACGTCCTGACTTTC. Translation: CASSRADSPGANVLTF.

This clonotype was recorded many times. This chain joins TRBV6-2 or TRBV6-3 and TRBJ2-7; D gene unclear. Germline V gene data show CDR1 as MNHEY and CDR2 as SVGEGT. CDR3 length equals 14 residues. V was trimmed by 2 bases and J by 2 bases, leaving 10 bases between them. The CDR3 is CASSYDTTTYEQYV. For the CDR3, the DNA is TGTGCCAGCAGTTACGATACCACTACCTACGAGCAGTACGTC.

The chain joins TRBV6-2 or TRBV6-3 to TRBJ2-7; the D is unclear. The germline V and J ends were trimmed by 4 bases and 0 bases, with 10 bases remaining between them. The V gene's germline CDR1 is MNHEY and CDR2 SVGEGT. This CDR3 is built from 14 residues. The CDR3 here is CASSSAGHSYEQYV. The CDR3 coding sequence is TGTGCCAGCAGTTCTGCAGGCCACTCCTACGAGCAGTACGTC.

J is TRBJ1-3 and V is TRBV19; 8 bases line up with TRBD1. After removal of 5 bases from V and 8 bases from J, the junction contained 5 bases not matched to a gene. Germline assignment: CDR1 LNHDA and CDR2 SQIVND (reference sequence). The CDR3 spans 13 residues. CDR3 in amino acids: CASSRGQGYTIYF. CDR3 in DNA: TGTGCCAGTAGTCGTGGACAGGGATACACCATATATTTT.

This clonotype turned up a few times. This rearrangement joins TRBV12-3 or TRBV12-4 to TRBJ1-4; D not certain. The CDR3 length is 13 residues. V was shortened by 7 bases and J by 8 bases, with 14 bases between the two germline ends. CDR3 bases: TGTGCCAGCACTTCAGAGTTTGGGGAAAAACTGTTTTTT. Translated, it gives CASTSEFGEKLFF.

The chain uses TRBV5-1 and TRBJ2-3, with D perhaps TRBD2 (6 bases). CDR1 is SGHRS, CDR2 YFSETQ, per germline. This CDR3 is built from 16 residues. The ends were cut back, 3 bases at V and 4 bases at J, with 18 bases in the middle. The CDR3 protein is CASSSRGSRPADTQYF. The DNA of the CDR3 is TGCGCCAGCAGCTCCCGGGGGTCGAGGCCGGCAGATACGCAGTATTTT.

This clonotype was picked up many times. The genes are TRBV2 and TRBJ2-2, with a weak D call TRBD1 (6 bases). V was shortened by 5 bases and J by 2 bases, with 12 bases between the two germline ends. This CDR3 comprises 15 residues. Germline V lookup: CDR1 SNHLY, CDR2 FYNNEI. CDR3 nucleotide sequence: TGTGCCAGCAGTACCGACAGGATCAACACCGGGGAGCTGTTTTTT. It codes for CASSTDRINTGELFF.

There are a few counts of this clonotype. The chain has TRBV2 and TRBJ1-6; 9 bases line up with TRBD1. Germline CDR1 reads SNHLY; CDR2 reads FYNNEI. The CDR3 contains 15 residues. The V and J ends lost 4 bases and 13 bases, in that order; junction bases with no gene match: 11. The CDR3 bases are TGTGCCAGCAGTGGTACAGGGACAGGGTTATCGCCCCTCCACTTT. Encoded protein: CASSGTGTGLSPLHF.

This clonotype came up a few times. The V gene is TRBV6-5, the J gene TRBJ2-7, with D possibly TRBD1 on 5 matching bases. CDR1 MNHEY and CDR2 SVGAGI come from the germline V gene. The CDR3 length is 12 residues. Deletions cut 4 bases from V and 4 bases from J, with 8 bases between. In DNA, the CDR3 is TGTGCCAGCAGTTCGGACACATACGAGCAGTACTTC. Translated, it gives CASSSDTYEQYF.

This clonotype was picked up a small number of times. J is TRBJ1-1 and V is TRBV6-5; D is undetermined. The CDR3 loop spans 13 amino acids. Trimming removed 9 bases from V and 0 bases from J, with 11 bases in between. Germline V gene lookup returns CDR1 MNHEY and CDR2 SVGAGI. The CDR3 nucleotides are TGTGCCAGTCAGAGGTCTATGAACACTGAAGCTTTCTTT. Its protein is CASQRSMNTEAFF.

The rearrangement joins TRBV7-2 to TRBJ1-1; D not certain. CDR3 size: 15 residues. V dropped 5 bases and J dropped 4 bases, with 17 bases sitting between them. Germline-derived CDR1 and CDR2 are SGHTA and FQGNSA. CDR3 nucleotides: TGTGCCAGCAGCAACGGGTGGGGAGGAGGCACTGAAGCTTTCTTT. This translates into CASSNGWGGGTEAFF.

In this sample, this clonotype turned up a few times. The V call is TRBV5-1, the J call TRBJ2-1; 13 positions agree with TRBD2. CDR1 and CDR2 from the germline V gene are SGHRS and YFSETQ. The V segment lost 4 bases and the J segment 8 bases; nucleotides outside the gene matches: 6. The CDR3 runs to 15 residues. CDR3 region: CASSDTSGGAHEQFF. In DNA form, the CDR3 reads TGCGCCAGCAGCGACACTAGCGGGGGGGCCCATGAGCAGTTCTTC.